These 26 T cell receptor beta chains originate from one sample sequenced in a study of blood T cell repertoires in COVID-19. Assay: immunoSEQ multiplex PCR; the TCRdb copy retains only in-frame clones and omits some. This sample yields about 160,000 clones, of which roughly 80% are seen a single time; approximately 5.1% belongs to the top ten. The specimen was PBMCs or T cells enriched from blood (not recorded which). Every receptor here comes from a woman in her thirties or forties with acute COVID-19.

The V call is TRBV18, the J call TRBJ2-3; D unresolved. V gave up 3 bases and J gave up 2 bases, with 3 bases separating them. In germline, CDR1 is KGHSH, CDR2 LQKENI. The CDR3 loop spans 12 amino acids. This CDR3 reads CASSPNTDTQYF. For the CDR3, the DNA is TGTGCCAGCTCACCCAACACAGATACGCAGTATTTT. The complete variable domain, with remaining parts taken from reference TRBV18 and TRBJ2-3, reads NAGVMQNPRHLVRRRGQEARLRCSPMKGHSHVYWYRQLPEEGLKFMVYLQKENIIDESGMPKERFSAEFPKEGPSILRIQQVVRGDSAAYFCASSPNTDTQYFGPGTRLTVL.

This clone was observed once. The chain couples TRBV5-4 to TRBJ2-1; 10 bases are shared with TRBD2. V lost 3 bases, J lost 6 bases, and 12 bases stayed unmatched. The CDR3 runs 17 residues. The V gene's germline CDR1 is SGHNT and CDR2 YYREEE (reference sequence). Here the CDR3 reads CASSSGSGRAGSNEQFF. The CDR3 nucleotides read TGTGCCAGCAGCTCTGGGAGCGGGAGGGCCGGTAGCAATGAGCAGTTCTTC.

The chain uses TRBV10-3 and TRBJ2-5; 10 nucleotides line up with TRBD2. V dropped 4 bases and J dropped 4; count of bases not matched to a gene: 3. Germline CDR1 is ENHRY and CDR2 is SYGVKD. The CDR3 runs 14 residues. The CDR3 DNA reads as TGTGCCATCAGTGGGGGGACTAGCGCAGAGACCCAGTACTTC. Protein: CAISGGTSAETQYF.

The chain carries TRBV3-1 (or the pseudogene TRBV3-2) and TRBJ2-7; D may be TRBD2 (6 bases). This CDR3 spans 13 amino acids. Trimming took off 4 bases at V and 1 base at J, with 8 bases between the two ends. Germline lookup yields CDR1 LGHDT and CDR2 YNNKEL (reference sequence). CDR3 in DNA: TGTGCCAGCAGCCGGGGAGGATCCTACGAGCAGTACTTC. Translating gives CASSRGGSYEQYF.

The V and J genes are TRBV7-9 and TRBJ2-7, with a tentative D call TRBD2 (6 bases). Trimming removed 2 bases from V and 3 bases from J, with 14 bases in between. This CDR3 has 15 amino acids. CDR1 and CDR2 from the germline V gene are SEHNR and FQNEAQ (reference sequence). The CDR3 sequence: CASSLWEDLNYEQYF. The CDR3 nucleotides are TGTGCCAGCAGCTTATGGGAGGACTTAAACTACGAGCAGTACTTC.

The V and J genes are TRBV24-1 and TRBJ2-5, with TRBD2 identical over 8 bases. With V trimmed by 0 bases and J by 1 base, 9 bases remained unmatched. The CDR3 runs to 18 residues. CDR1 is KGHDR and CDR2 is SFDVKD in the germline V gene. The CDR3, as DNA: TGTGCCACCAGTGATTTGCCGGGACGGGAGGGAGCCCAAGAGACCCAGTACTTC. Amino acid sequence: CATSDLPGREGAQETQYF.

This clone is a singleton in its sample. The CDR3 loop reads CASREDAGYNEQFF. Here the CDR3 DNA reads TGTGCCAGCAGGGAGGATGCGGGTTACAATGAGCAGTTCTTC. V usage is TRBV25-1 and J usage is TRBJ2-1; D is perhaps TRBD2 (5 bases). Per germline, CDR1 MGHDK and CDR2 SYGVNS. This CDR3 region has 14 residues. Between the trimmed V and J ends, which lost 6 bases and 4 bases, there was a span of 13 bases.

The chain is built from TRBV6-5 and TRBJ2-5; possible D gene TRBD2, 6 bases. Germline-derived CDR1 and CDR2 are MNHEY and SVGAGI. This CDR3 spans 15 amino acids. Trimming removed 0 bases at V and 5 bases at J, with 13 bases between. CDR3: CASSYSRLVGETQYF. CDR3 in DNA: TGTGCCAGCAGTTACTCGAGACTAGTAGGGGAGACCCAGTACTTC.

The rearrangement uses TRBV11-3 and TRBJ2-5; 7 nucleotides match TRBD1. From germline, CDR1 is SGHNT and CDR2 YENEEA. The J segment lost 2 bases and the V segment lost 5 bases, leaving 8 bases of the junction unmatched. This CDR3 comprises 15 residues. CDR3 bases: TGTGCCAGCAGCCTCGGACAGGTCGAGCAAGAGACCCAGTACTTC. This sequence encodes CASSLGQVEQETQYF.

The chain links TRBV7-3 to TRBJ1-2; D unclear. The V end lost 3 bases, the J end lost 8 bases, and 4 bases lay between the germline ends. Per germline, CDR1 SGHTA and CDR2 FQGTGA. CDR3 length equals 10 residues. The CDR3 region has the DNA TGTGCCAGCAGCTTCCAGGGCTACACCTTC. Protein product: CASSFQGYTF. Based on the CDR3 plus reference TRBV7-3 and TRBJ1-2, the full variable domain is GAGVSQTPSNKVTEKGKYVELRCDPISGHTALYWYRQSLGQGPEFLIYFQGTGAADDSGLPNDRFFAVRPEGSVSTLKIQRTERGDSAVYLCASSFQGYTFGSGTRLTVV.

V and J are TRBV3-1 (or the pseudogene TRBV3-2) and TRBJ2-1, with 9 positions matching TRBD2. This CDR3 has 15 amino acids. J was trimmed by 3 bases and V by 7 bases; bases with no gene match: 7. Germline CDR1 and CDR2: LGHDT and YNNKEL (reference sequence). The DNA of the CDR3 is TGTGCCAGCAACTCCGGGACTAGCAGCTACAATGAGCAGTTCTTC. Translated, it gives CASNSGTSSYNEQFF.

The chain uses TRBV7-9 and TRBJ1-2; no reliable D call. The CDR3 totals 14 residues. V was cut by 1 base and J by 5 bases, with 11 bases left in between. Germline lookup yields CDR1 SEHNR and CDR2 FQNEAQ (reference sequence). The CDR3 coding sequence is TGTGCCAGCAGCTTAGAGCGGGGAACTTATGGCTACACCTTC. It encodes CASSLERGTYGYTF.

The V and J genes are TRBV25-1 and TRBJ2-1; 9 bases are a match to TRBD2. The ends lost 6 bases at V and 10 bases at J; junction bases unmatched: 4. Germline loops: CDR1 MGHDK, CDR2 SYGVNS. The CDR3 runs to 12 residues. The CDR3 nucleotides are TGTGCCAGCAGACTCGGGACTAGCGAGCAGTTCTTC. This sequence encodes CASRLGTSEQFF.

The V call is TRBV7-6, the J call TRBJ2-1, with 7 bases lining up with TRBD2. J lost 6 bases, V lost 4 bases, and 6 bases had no gene match. There are 14 residues in the CDR3. Germline values: CDR1 SGHVS, CDR2 FNYEAQ. The CDR3 spells CASSWAGASNEQFF. CDR3 DNA sequence: TGTGCCAGCAGCTGGGCGGGAGCCAGCAATGAGCAGTTCTTC.

V and J are TRBV6-5 and TRBJ2-3; weak D call: TRBD1 (5 bases). V was clipped by 2 bases and J by 2 bases, with 14 bases between them. In germline, CDR1 is MNHEY, CDR2 SVGAGI. The CDR3 consists of 16 residues. The CDR3, as DNA: TGTGCCAGCAGTTACGGGGCAAATTTAAACACAGATACGCAGTATTTT. Its protein is CASSYGANLNTDTQYF.

The chain is built from TRBV9 and TRBJ2-3, with D perhaps TRBD2 (6 bases). The V and J ends lost 3 bases and 1 base respectively, with 18 bases between them. Germline loops: CDR1 SGDLS, CDR2 YYNGEE. The CDR3 length is 17 residues. Here the CDR3 reads CASSAQGWRGGTDTQYF. The CDR3 coding sequence is TGTGCCAGCAGCGCTCAAGGATGGCGGGGAGGCACAGATACGCAGTATTTT.

Of note for this clone: Other DNA sequences from this sample encode an identical CDR3 as well. The chain joins TRBV9 to TRBJ1-1; D remains ambiguous. V was pared by 0 bases and J by 6 bases, with 9 bases between. This CDR3 has 13 amino acids. The germline V gene has CDR1 SGDLS and CDR2 YYNGEE. The CDR3 sequence: CASSVVAGAEAFF. CDR3 sequence (DNA): TGTGCCAGCAGCGTAGTGGCAGGCGCTGAAGCTTTCTTT.

DNA for the CDR3: TGTGCCAGCAGCCCAGCGGGAGATAGGTACAATGAGCAGTTCTTC. Translated, it gives CASSPAGDRYNEQFF. The V and J genes are TRBV7-3 and TRBJ2-1, with 8 bases that match TRBD2. In germline, CDR1 is SGHTA, CDR2 FQGTGA. The CDR3 length is 15 residues. J lost 4 bases, V lost 5 bases, and 7 bases had no gene match. The complete variable domain, with remaining parts taken from reference TRBV7-3 and TRBJ2-1, reads GAGVSQTPSNKVTEKGKYVELRCDPISGHTALYWYRQSLGQGPEFLIYFQGTGAADDSGLPNDRFFAVRPEGSVSTLKIQRTERGDSAVYLCASSPAGDRYNEQFFGPGTRLTVL.

V usage is TRBV19 and J usage is TRBJ2-5, with 11 bases identical to TRBD2. With 6 bases clipped from V and 2 bases from J, the junction kept 8 bases outside the gene matches. This CDR3 spans 16 amino acids. Germline V lookup: CDR1 LNHDA, CDR2 SQIVND (reference sequence). The CDR3 DNA reads TGTGCCAGTAGGCGACTAGCGGGACCCAATCAAGAGACCCAGTACTTC. This sequence encodes CASRRLAGPNQETQYF.

This CDR3 reads CASSLTGTGSGETQYF. CDR3 bases: TGTGCCAGCAGCTTGACTGGGACAGGGTCAGGAGAGACCCAGTACTTC. The chain links TRBV7-9 to TRBJ2-5; 9 positions agree with TRBD1. V was pared by 3 bases and J by 4 bases, with 9 bases of the junction left unmatched. CDR1 SEHNR and CDR2 FQNEAQ come from the germline V gene (reference sequence). The CDR3 contains 16 residues.

The table lists this clone with a count of one. The rearrangement joins TRBV6-2 or TRBV6-3 to TRBJ2-2; 9 bases agree with TRBD2. Germline lookup yields CDR1 MNHEY and CDR2 SVGEGT. J lost 6 bases, V lost 6 bases, and 5 bases had no gene match. The CDR3 extends over 14 amino acids. Here the CDR3 reads CASSPLAGSGELFF. The CDR3 DNA follows: TGTGCCAGCAGCCCCCTAGCGGGATCCGGGGAGCTGTTTTTT.

This clone occurred a few times. The chain combines TRBV30 with TRBJ2-2; 13 bases line up with TRBD2. Germline lookup yields CDR1 GTSNPN and CDR2 SVGIG (reference sequence). The junction had 0 bases not matched to a gene; V was cut back by 5 bases and J by 0 bases. The CDR3 sequence is 15 residues long. This chain's CDR3 is CAWGTSGTNTGELFF. In nucleotides, the CDR3 is TGTGCCTGGGGGACTAGCGGGACGAACACCGGGGAGCTGTTTTTT.

This clone was detected only once. The V call is TRBV18, the J call TRBJ1-4; 7 bases map to TRBD1. The V gene's germline CDR1 is KGHSH and CDR2 LQKENI. Trimming removed 4 bases from V and 3 bases from J; junction bases left unmatched: 5. The CDR3 contains 15 residues. This CDR3 reads CASSLGTASNEKLFF. CDR3 DNA: TGTGCCAGCTCACTAGGGACAGCGTCTAATGAAAAACTGTTTTTT. The full variable domain, its missing parts supplied by reference TRBV18 and TRBJ1-4, is NAGVMQNPRHLVRRRGQEARLRCSPMKGHSHVYWYRQLPEEGLKFMVYLQKENIIDESGMPKERFSAEFPKEGPSILRIQQVVRGDSAAYFCASSLGTASNEKLFFGSGTQLSVL.

The V and J genes are TRBV7-2 and TRBJ1-1, with TRBD1 identical over 7 bases. The germline gives CDR1 SGHTA, CDR2 FQGNSA. This CDR3 region has 15 residues. Trimming at V came to 0 bases and at J to 1 base, leaving 2 bases not matched to a gene. CDR3 DNA: TGTGCCAGCAGCTTAGCAAGGGGGCCGAACACTGAAGCTTTCTTT. It yields the protein CASSLARGPNTEAFF.

The CDR3 is CASSLPPGDTQYF. CDR3 coding DNA: TGTGCCAGCTCACTGCCCCCCGGAGATACGCAGTATTTT. The chain combines TRBV18 with TRBJ2-3; D gene unclear. V lost 4 bases, J lost 5 bases, and 10 bases lay in between. Germline V gene data show CDR1 as KGHSH and CDR2 as LQKENI. The CDR3 runs 13 residues. The entire variable domain, with the rest obtained from reference TRBV18 and TRBJ2-3, is as follows: NAGVMQNPRHLVRRRGQEARLRCSPMKGHSHVYWYRQLPEEGLKFMVYLQKENIIDESGMPKERFSAEFPKEGPSILRIQQVVRGDSAAYFCASSLPPGDTQYFGPGTRLTVL.

The CDR3 region has the DNA TGCAGTGCTACGACTAGCTCCGAGCAGTACTTC. As protein: CSATTSSEQYF. The chain employs TRBV20-1 and TRBJ2-7; 7 bases map to TRBD2. The CDR3 has 11 amino acids. Germline V gene lookup returns CDR1 DFQATT and CDR2 SNEGSKA (reference sequence). V trimming: 4 bases; J trimming: 6 bases; junction bases outside the gene matches: 3.